The rows below give T cell receptor beta chains drawn from one sample of a study of T cell repertoires in cytomegalovirus infection. TCRdb processed the reads anew with MiXCR; each CDR3 protein has one entry. The sample consists of 230,000 or so distinct CDR3 sequences, over 15% of them appearing once. The sequenced material came from CD8+ T cells from PBMCs. The receptor set was obtained from a human donor in good health (CMV status not recorded). Some clones in this sample may be carry-over from other donors' samples. CDR3s include the opening cysteine and the closing phenylalanine or tryptophan. Size tells how often a clone was seen (once, few, many) or the class of an expanded clone, and some rows leave it out.

V gene	J gene	clone size	CDR3 protein
TRBV28	TRBJ1-5	NA	CASSSTGTGGQPQHF
TRBV20-1	TRBJ1-5	many	CSATRGGLVGYQPQHF
TRBV15	TRBJ1-4	NA	CATSRSGVGEKLFF
TRBV9	TRBJ2-2	NA	CASSVAKNTGELFF
TRBV27	TRBJ1-1	many	CASSFSGLSDTEAFF
TRBV19	TRBJ2-7	NA	CATTLSGQIPYEQYF
TRBV6-2/TRBV6-3	TRBJ1-1	many	CASTSGLMNTEAFF
TRBV7-9	TRBJ1-6	NA	CASSETASYNSPLHF
TRBV4-3	TRBJ2-7	many	CASSQDSGYEQYF
TRBV6-5	TRBJ2-3	NA	CASSYWGSGPSTDTQYF
TRBV6-2/TRBV6-3	TRBJ1-2	many	CASSYSGQGVGYGYTF
TRBV29-1	TRBJ2-7	NA	CSVLTANSYEQYF
TRBV5-6	TRBJ1-6	NA	CASSFSGYDSPLHF
TRBV7-4	TRBJ2-7	few	CASSSRTGIGISYEQYF
TRBV20-1	TRBJ1-2	few	CSARLGLPGYTF
TRBV19	TRBJ1-1	NA	CASSIDGSNTEAFF
TRBV7-8	TRBJ2-3	many	CASSPPSYTDTQYF
TRBV5-6	TRBJ2-1	NA	CASSPGTLDNEQFF
TRBV29-1	TRBJ1-2	NA	CSVVLGDALYGYTF
TRBV11-2	TRBJ1-1	many	CASSLILNTEAFF
TRBV7-9	TRBJ1-2	many	CASSLVGTEAYTF
TRBV7-8	TRBJ1-5	many	CASSLDWGNNQPQHF
TRBV6-8	TRBJ2-3	NA	CASSYSFSGAETDTQYF
TRBV29-1	TRBJ1-1	few	CSVVEGGAATEAFF
TRBV7-8	TRBJ1-1	many	CARTYIGGTEAFF
TRBV28	TRBJ2-2	NA	CASSLFLGGKNTGELFF
TRBV7-9	TRBJ2-1	NA	CASNPAGGTSGEILDEQFF
TRBV20-1	TRBJ1-1	NA	CSARRRQREAFF
TRBV7-6	TRBJ2-5	few	CASSHSVGPQETQYF
TRBV27	TRBJ1-2	many	CASSLDRGQAYGYTF
TRBV12-3/TRBV12-4	TRBJ2-4	many	CASSLDREFIAKNIQYF
TRBV20-1	TRBJ2-3	NA	CSAYRGASLTDTQYF
TRBV11-2	TRBJ2-7	many	CASWGGWEQYF
TRBV7-2	TRBJ1-4	many	CASSLALIGRGVTNEKLFF
TRBV7-8	TRBJ2-1	NA	CASSGTFWLAGVLDYNEQFF
TRBV12-3/TRBV12-4	TRBJ1-2	NA	CASSDTPMGYTF
TRBV6-8	TRBJ2-3	NA	CASSYSRWGDTQYF
TRBV7-8	TRBJ1-2	many	CASSTWDRNNYGYTF
TRBV3-1	TRBJ2-7	few	CASSQVWDSSYEQYF
TRBV7-6	TRBJ1-1	NA	CASSSGTAFTGEAFF
TRBV6-1	TRBJ2-7	few	CASRNVGARNYEQYF